The next 17 T cell receptor beta chains were all read from a single sample in a study of blood T cell repertoires in COVID-19. Produced via immunoSEQ multiplex PCR; TCRdb's table is partial and in-frame only. The sample holds some 330,000 clones; 80% to 90% are singletons and the top ten take around 4.6%. The sample consisted of PBMCs or T cells enriched from blood (not recorded which). The source is a man aged 30-40 years who had recovered from COVID-19.

The rearrangement links TRBV27 to TRBJ2-1, with D perhaps matching TRBD1 (5 bases). Per the germline V gene, CDR1 is MNHEY and CDR2 is SMNVEV (reference sequence). The germline V and J ends were trimmed by 5 bases and 7 bases, with 9 bases remaining between them. This CDR3 comprises 12 residues. The CDR3 region is CASSKGLNEQFF. CDR3 bases: TGTGCCAGCAGTAAGGGGCTGAATGAGCAGTTCTTC.

This clone was seen a few times. The chain is built from TRBV13 and TRBJ2-7; 8 nucleotides align to TRBD1. V was clipped by 5 bases and J by 0 bases; unmatched bases: 12. Germline V gene data show CDR1 as PRHDT and CDR2 as FYEKMQ (reference sequence). The CDR3 is 17 residues long. The CDR3 nucleotides read TGTGCCAGCAGCCCCATGGGTGACAGGGGCAGCTCCTACGAGCAGTACTTC. Its translation: CASSPMGDRGSSYEQYF.

The rearrangement uses TRBV9 and TRBJ1-1; tentatively, D is TRBD1 (6 bases). CDR1 and CDR2 (germline): SGDLS, YYNGEE. V lost 4 bases, J lost 3 bases, and 16 bases lay in between. There are 15 residues in the CDR3. This CDR3 reads CASSSPGTSDTEAFF. The CDR3 region has the DNA TGTGCCAGCAGCTCCCCTGGGACATCGGACACTGAAGCTTTCTTT.

This clone came up once. The CDR3 nucleotides read TGCGCCAGCAGACAGACGGCGGGGCAGCTTACTGAAGCTTTCTTT. Residues: CASRQTAGQLTEAFF. The V and J genes are TRBV4-1 and TRBJ1-1, with D maybe TRBD1 (5 bases). CDR3 length: 15 residues. Germline CDR1 MGHRA, CDR2 YSYEKL. Deletions cut 6 bases from V and 5 bases from J, with 19 bases between.

This rearrangement joins TRBV28 to TRBJ1-3; 9 bases map to TRBD1. The germline V gene encodes CDR1 MDHEN and CDR2 SYDVKM. The CDR3 runs 16 residues. Trimming removed 6 bases from V and 4 bases from J; junction bases left unmatched: 10. The CDR3 loop is CASSSGGTGRGNTIYF. Written as DNA, the CDR3 is TGTGCCAGCAGCTCCGGTGGGACAGGGAGAGGAAACACCATATATTTT.

The rearrangement joins TRBV27 to TRBJ1-6; TRBD1 matches 8 bases. Germline trimming cut 7 bases from V and 0 bases from J; bases unmatched to any gene: 5. Looked up from germline, CDR1 is MNHEY and CDR2 is SMNVEV (reference sequence). There are 16 residues in the CDR3. The DNA for the CDR3 is TGTGCCAGCACGGCTGACAGGGGCTCCTATAATTCACCCCTCCACTTT. It is translated as CASTADRGSYNSPLHF.

The chain recombines TRBV7-6 with TRBJ1-3, with unresolved D. The CDR3 runs 16 residues. Between the trimmed V and J ends, which lost 0 bases and 1 base, there was a span of 10 bases. Looked up from germline, CDR1 is SGHVS and CDR2 is FNYEAQ. The CDR3 DNA follows: TGTGCCAGCAGCTTAGCGCCGGGTTCTTCTGGAAACACCATATATTTT. This encodes CASSLAPGSSGNTIYF.

The genes are TRBV9 and TRBJ2-5; D may be TRBD2 (5 bases). Germline V gene data show CDR1 as SGDLS and CDR2 as YYNGEE. There are 15 residues in the CDR3. V lost 0 bases and J lost 3, with 12 bases in between. In nucleotides, the CDR3 is TGTGCCAGCAGCGTAGAGGATGGAGGAAAAGAGACCCAGTACTTC. Protein product: CASSVEDGGKETQYF.

This sequence joins TRBV13 and TRBJ2-1; no clear D gene. This CDR3 is built from 12 residues. CDR1 PRHDT and CDR2 FYEKMQ come from the germline V gene (reference sequence). The V end lost 2 bases, the J end lost 9 bases, and 8 bases lay between the germline ends. This CDR3 is CASSLRGLEQFF. The CDR3 coding sequence is TGTGCCAGCAGCTTACGAGGTCTTGAGCAGTTCTTC.

On this clone: This sample also contains other DNA sequences that code for the same CDR3. The chain combines TRBV5-1 with TRBJ2-6; no firm D call. Germline V lookup: CDR1 SGHRS, CDR2 YFSETQ. The CDR3 sequence is 15 residues long. The V gene lost 0 bases and the J gene lost 0 bases, with 4 bases spanning the gap. CDR3 sequence: CASSLGGSGANVLTF. The CDR3 region has the DNA TGCGCCAGCAGCTTGGGCGGCTCTGGGGCCAACGTCCTGACTTTC.

The chain carries TRBV27 and TRBJ2-7; D perhaps matches TRBD1 (6 bases). V dropped 7 bases and J dropped 5 bases, with 21 bases sitting between them. The CDR3 loop spans 15 amino acids. Germline-derived CDR1 and CDR2 are MNHEY and SMNVEV (reference sequence). CDR3 sequence reads: CASKESPGVPHEQYF. The CDR3 DNA reads as TGTGCCAGCAAAGAATCCCCAGGGGTTCCCCACGAGCAGTACTTC.

This clone was detected once. This chain joins TRBV18 and TRBJ1-4; D may be TRBD1 (5 bases). In germline, CDR1 is KGHSH, CDR2 LQKENI. V gave up 4 bases and J gave up 0 bases, with 18 bases separating them. CDR3 length: 18 amino acids. The CDR3 bases are TGTGCCAGCTCACTGGGCGTAACGGGGGGAGCAACTAATGAAAAACTGTTTTTT. Protein: CASSLGVTGGATNEKLFF.

This clone was seen once. The rearrangement uses TRBV10-3 and TRBJ2-7, with TRBD1 matching 9 bases. Germline V gives CDR1 ENHRY, CDR2 SYGVKD. With V trimmed by 7 bases and J by 1 base, 5 bases remained unmatched. This CDR3 spans 14 amino acids. CDR3 bases: TGTGCCATCAACCTAGGACAGGGGTCCTACGAGCAGTACTTC. It specifies CAINLGQGSYEQYF.

The gene calls are TRBV3-1 (or the pseudogene TRBV3-2) and TRBJ1-1; TRBD1 is a possible D gene (5 bases). This CDR3 spans 14 amino acids. Trimming took off 0 bases at V and 11 bases at J, with 16 bases between the two ends. Germline assignment: CDR1 LGHDT and CDR2 YNNKEL (reference sequence). CDR3 DNA sequence: TGTGCCAGCAGCCAAGATGGGGGGACTAGGGAGGCTTTCTTT. It yields the protein CASSQDGGTREAFF.

This rearrangement joins TRBV6-2 or TRBV6-3 to TRBJ2-1; TRBD2 might be the D (5 bases). With 2 bases removed from V and 5 bases from J, the gap between germline ends came to 7 bases. CDR1 and CDR2 from the germline V gene are MNHEY and SVGEGT. The CDR3 runs 13 residues. The CDR3 DNA is TGTGCCAGCAGTTACATGACTAACAATGAGCAGTTCTTC. Protein sequence: CASSYMTNNEQFF.

The chain links TRBV4-1 to TRBJ1-3, with a possible D match to TRBD1 (5 bases). V was cut by 4 bases and J by 0 bases, with 13 bases left in between. In germline, CDR1 is MGHRA, CDR2 YSYEKL. The CDR3 totals 16 residues. This CDR3 reads CASSRMTDFSGNTIYF. CDR3 sequence (DNA): TGCGCCAGCAGCCGAATGACAGATTTCTCTGGAAACACCATATATTTT.

A single count supports this clone. The genes are TRBV4-2 and TRBJ2-3, with D perhaps TRBD2 (6 bases). There are 17 residues in the CDR3. With 1 base removed from V and 6 bases from J, the gap between germline ends came to 20 bases. Germline lookup yields CDR1 LGHNA and CDR2 YNFKEQ. The chain's CDR3 is CASSQGTSSRVLDTQYF. The CDR3, as DNA: TGTGCCAGCAGCCAAGGAACTAGCTCGCGGGTTCTCGATACGCAGTATTTT.